This T cell receptor beta chain was captured by sequencing in a study of shared clonotypes between healthy human individuals. Overall study: The donors, two women and three men, were aged 18 to 49.

Germline CDR1 MNHEY, CDR2 SMNVEV (reference sequence). The V gene end was trimmed by 4 bases and the J gene end by 4 bases; junction bases not matched to a gene: 6. CDR3 size: 14 residues. Naive CD8 cells lacked CD45RO, underwent positive selection for CCR7 and left out terminally differentiated effector memory CD45RA+ cells. Free of recent acute infections or vaccinations, the donors were healthy HIV-negative adults. An even split of each subset's genomic DNA across several immunoSEQ plates was performed. Some 28,000 T cell genomes (approximately 0.2 ug DNA) went into each sorted-subset replicate. Sequencing used immunoSEQ multiplex PCR; TCRdb keeps in-frame clones, though not all of them. This table has hundreds of thousands of clones, over 90% appearing once.

The chain uses TRBV27 and TRBJ1-1; TRBD1 matches 7 bases. This receptor was identified in a man aged 25-40 years in good health. The sequenced sample consisted of naive CD8+ T cells sorted from blood. The CDR3 protein is CASSYNPGGTEAFF. The CDR3 coding sequence is TGTGCCAGCAGTTACAATCCAGGGGGCACTGAAGCTTTCTTT.